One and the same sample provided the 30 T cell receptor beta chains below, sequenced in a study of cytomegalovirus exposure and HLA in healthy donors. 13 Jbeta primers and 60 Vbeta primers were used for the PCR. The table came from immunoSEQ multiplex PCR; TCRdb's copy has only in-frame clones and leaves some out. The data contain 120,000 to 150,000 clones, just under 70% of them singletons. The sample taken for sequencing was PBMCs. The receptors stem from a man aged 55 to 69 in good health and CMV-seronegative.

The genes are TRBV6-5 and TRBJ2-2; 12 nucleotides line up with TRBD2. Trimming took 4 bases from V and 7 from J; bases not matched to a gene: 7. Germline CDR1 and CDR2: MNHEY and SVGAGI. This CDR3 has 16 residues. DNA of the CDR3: TGTGCCAGCAGTTCAGGACTAGCGGGATTAATCGGGGAGCTGTTTTTT. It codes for CASSSGLAGLIGELFF.

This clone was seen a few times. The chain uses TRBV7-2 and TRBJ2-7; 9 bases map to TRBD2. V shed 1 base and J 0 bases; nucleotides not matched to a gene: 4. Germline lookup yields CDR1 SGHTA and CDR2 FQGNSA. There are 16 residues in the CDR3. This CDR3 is CASSLGSSGVSYEQYF. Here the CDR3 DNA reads TGTGCCAGCAGCTTAGGATCTAGCGGGGTCTCCTACGAGCAGTACTTC.

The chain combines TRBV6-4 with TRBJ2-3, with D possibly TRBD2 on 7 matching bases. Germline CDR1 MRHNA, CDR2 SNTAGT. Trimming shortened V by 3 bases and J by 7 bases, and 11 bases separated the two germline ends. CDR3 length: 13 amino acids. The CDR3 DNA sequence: TGTGCCAGCAGTGAGGGGAGGGGGAATACGCAGTATTTT. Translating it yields CASSEGRGNTQYF.

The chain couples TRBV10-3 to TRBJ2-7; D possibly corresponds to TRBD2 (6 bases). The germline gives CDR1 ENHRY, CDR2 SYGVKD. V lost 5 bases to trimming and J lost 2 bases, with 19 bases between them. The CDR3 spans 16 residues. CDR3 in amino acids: CAISISAGGGPYEQYF. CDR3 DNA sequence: TGTGCCATCAGTATTTCAGCGGGCGGAGGACCCTACGAGCAGTACTTC.

The CDR3 spells CASSDQSPSSGNTIYF. The CDR3 DNA reads TGTGCCAGCAGTGACCAGTCCCCCAGCTCTGGAAACACCATATATTTT. This chain connects TRBV6-1 to TRBJ1-3; D is unclear. The germline V gene has CDR1 MNHNS and CDR2 SASEGT. The V and J ends lost 3 bases and 0 bases respectively, with 12 bases between them. This CDR3 region has 16 residues.

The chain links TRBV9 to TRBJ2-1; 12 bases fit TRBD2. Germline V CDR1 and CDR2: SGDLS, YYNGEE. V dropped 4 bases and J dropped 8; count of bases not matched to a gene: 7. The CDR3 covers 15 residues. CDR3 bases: TGTGCCAGCAGCCCAACGACTAGCGGGAGTGATGAGCAGTTCTTC. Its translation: CASSPTTSGSDEQFF.

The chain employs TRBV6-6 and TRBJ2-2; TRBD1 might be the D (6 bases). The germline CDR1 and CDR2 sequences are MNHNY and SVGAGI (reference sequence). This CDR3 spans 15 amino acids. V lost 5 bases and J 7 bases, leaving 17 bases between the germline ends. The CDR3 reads CASSIGTPSGGELFF. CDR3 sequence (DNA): TGTGCCAGCAGTATCGGGACACCCTCTGGCGGGGAGCTGTTTTTT.

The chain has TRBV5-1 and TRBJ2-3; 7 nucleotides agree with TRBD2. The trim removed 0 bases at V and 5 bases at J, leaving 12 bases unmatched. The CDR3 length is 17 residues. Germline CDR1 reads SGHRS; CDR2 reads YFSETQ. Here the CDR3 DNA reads TGCGCCAGCAGCTTGGGGTCTAGCGGAGACTCCGGAGATACGCAGTATTTT. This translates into CASSLGSSGDSGDTQYF.

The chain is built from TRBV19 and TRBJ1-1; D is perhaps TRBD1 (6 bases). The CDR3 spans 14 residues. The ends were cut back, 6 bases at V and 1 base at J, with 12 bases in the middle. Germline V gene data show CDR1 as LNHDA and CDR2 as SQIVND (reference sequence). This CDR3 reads CASRKTGPNTEAFF. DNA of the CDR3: TGTGCCAGTAGAAAGACAGGACCGAACACTGAAGCTTTCTTT.

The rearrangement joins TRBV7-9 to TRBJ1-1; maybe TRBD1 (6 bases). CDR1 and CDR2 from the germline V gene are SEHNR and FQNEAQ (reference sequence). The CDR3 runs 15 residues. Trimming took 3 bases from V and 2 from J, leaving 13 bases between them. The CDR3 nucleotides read TGTGCCAGCAGCTTTCTCAGGGGATTAAACACTGAAGCTTTCTTT. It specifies CASSFLRGLNTEAFF.

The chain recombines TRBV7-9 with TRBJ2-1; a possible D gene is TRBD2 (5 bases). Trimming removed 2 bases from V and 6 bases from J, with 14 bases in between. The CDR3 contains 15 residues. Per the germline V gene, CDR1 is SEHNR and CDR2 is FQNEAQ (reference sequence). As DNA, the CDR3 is TGTGCCAGCAGCTTAATGGGAGACTTCGCCAATGAGCAGTTCTTC. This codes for CASSLMGDFANEQFF.

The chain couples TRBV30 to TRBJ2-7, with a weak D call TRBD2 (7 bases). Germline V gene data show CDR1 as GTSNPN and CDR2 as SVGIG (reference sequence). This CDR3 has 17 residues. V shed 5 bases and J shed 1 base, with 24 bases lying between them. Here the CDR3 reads CAWGGPWEREKSYEQYF. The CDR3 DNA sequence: TGTGCCTGGGGGGGCCCCTGGGAGCGGGAAAAATCCTACGAGCAGTACTTC.

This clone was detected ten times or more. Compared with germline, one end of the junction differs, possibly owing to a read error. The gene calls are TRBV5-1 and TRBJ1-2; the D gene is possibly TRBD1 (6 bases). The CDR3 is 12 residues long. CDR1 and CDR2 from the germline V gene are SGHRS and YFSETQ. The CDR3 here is CASSLARGRASF. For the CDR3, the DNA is TGCGCCAGCAGCTTGGCCAGGGGCAGGGCATCCTTC.

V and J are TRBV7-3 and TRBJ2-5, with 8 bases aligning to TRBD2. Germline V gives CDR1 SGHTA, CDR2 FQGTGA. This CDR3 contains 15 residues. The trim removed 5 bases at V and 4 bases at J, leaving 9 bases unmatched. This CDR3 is CASSLSGSRGETQYF. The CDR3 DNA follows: TGTGCCAGCAGCCTCAGCGGGAGTCGGGGAGAGACCCAGTACTTC.

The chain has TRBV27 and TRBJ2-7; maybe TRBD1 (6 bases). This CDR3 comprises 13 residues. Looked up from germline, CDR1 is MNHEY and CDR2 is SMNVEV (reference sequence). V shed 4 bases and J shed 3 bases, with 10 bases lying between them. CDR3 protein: CASSSADSYEQYF. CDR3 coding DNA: TGTGCCAGCAGTTCCGCGGACAGCTACGAGCAGTACTTC.

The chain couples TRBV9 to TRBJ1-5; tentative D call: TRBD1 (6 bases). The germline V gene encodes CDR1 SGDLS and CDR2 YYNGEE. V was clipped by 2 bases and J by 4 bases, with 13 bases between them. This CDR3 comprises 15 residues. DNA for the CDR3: TGTGCCAGCAGCGTCACAGGGATTCGAAATCAGCCCCAGCATTTT. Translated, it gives CASSVTGIRNQPQHF.

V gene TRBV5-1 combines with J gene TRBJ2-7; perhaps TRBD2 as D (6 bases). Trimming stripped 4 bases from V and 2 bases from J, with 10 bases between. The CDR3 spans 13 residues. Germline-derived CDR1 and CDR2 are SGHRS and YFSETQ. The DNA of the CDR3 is TGCGCCAGCAGCACCGGGACTCCCTACGAGCAGTACTTC. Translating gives CASSTGTPYEQYF.

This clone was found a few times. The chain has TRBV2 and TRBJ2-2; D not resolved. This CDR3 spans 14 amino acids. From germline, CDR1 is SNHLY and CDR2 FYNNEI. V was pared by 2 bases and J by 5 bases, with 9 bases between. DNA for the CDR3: TGTGCCAGCAGTGAATTGCTGCGAACCGGGGAGCTGTTTTTT. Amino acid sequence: CASSELLRTGELFF.

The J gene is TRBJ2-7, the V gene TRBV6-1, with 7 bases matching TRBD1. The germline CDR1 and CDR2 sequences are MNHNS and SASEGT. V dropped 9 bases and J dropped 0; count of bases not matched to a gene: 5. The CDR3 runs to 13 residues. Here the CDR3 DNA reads TGTGCCAGTGGACAGGCGTACTCCTACGAGCAGTACTTC. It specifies CASGQAYSYEQYF.

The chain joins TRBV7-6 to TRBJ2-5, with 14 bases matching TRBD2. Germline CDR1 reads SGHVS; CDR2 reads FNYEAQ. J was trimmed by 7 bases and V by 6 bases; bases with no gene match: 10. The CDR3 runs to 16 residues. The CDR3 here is CASRQAGTSGSGTQYF. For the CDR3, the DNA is TGTGCCAGCAGACAAGCCGGGACTAGCGGGAGTGGGACCCAGTACTTC.

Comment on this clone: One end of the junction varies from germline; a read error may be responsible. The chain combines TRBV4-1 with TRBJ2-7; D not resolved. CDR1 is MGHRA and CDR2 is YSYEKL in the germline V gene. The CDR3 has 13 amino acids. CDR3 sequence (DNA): TGCGCCAGCAGCCAAGACCCCTCCCACGAGCAGTACTTC. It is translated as CASSQDPSHEQYF.

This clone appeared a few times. CDR3 sequence: CASSGRQGKVWGYTF. The CDR3, as DNA: TGTGCCAGCAGCGGACGACAGGGGAAGGTGTGGGGCTACACCTTC. The chain links TRBV6-1 to TRBJ1-2, with 8 bases identical to TRBD1. The CDR3 spans 15 residues. Germline V gene sequence: CDR1 MNHNS, CDR2 SASEGT. With 6 bases clipped from V and 8 bases from J, the junction kept 14 bases outside the gene matches.

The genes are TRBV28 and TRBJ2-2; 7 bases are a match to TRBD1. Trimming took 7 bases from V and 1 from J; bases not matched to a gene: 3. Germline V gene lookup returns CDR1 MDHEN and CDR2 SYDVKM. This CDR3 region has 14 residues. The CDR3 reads CASTGTVNTGELFF. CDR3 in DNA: TGTGCCAGCACCGGGACAGTGAACACCGGGGAGCTGTTTTTT.

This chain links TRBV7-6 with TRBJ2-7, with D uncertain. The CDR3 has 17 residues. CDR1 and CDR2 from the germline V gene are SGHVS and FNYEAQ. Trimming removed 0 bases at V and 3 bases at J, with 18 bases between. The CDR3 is CASSLAFQKSTDYEQYF. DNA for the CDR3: TGTGCCAGCAGCTTAGCCTTTCAGAAGTCCACCGACTACGAGCAGTACTTC. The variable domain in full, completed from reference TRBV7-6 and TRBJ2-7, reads GAGVSQSPRYKVTKRGQDVALRCDPISGHVSLYWYRQALGQGPEFLTYFNYEAQQDKSGLPNDRFSAERPEGSISTLTIQRTEQRDSAMYRCASSLAFQKSTDYEQYFGPGTRLTVT.

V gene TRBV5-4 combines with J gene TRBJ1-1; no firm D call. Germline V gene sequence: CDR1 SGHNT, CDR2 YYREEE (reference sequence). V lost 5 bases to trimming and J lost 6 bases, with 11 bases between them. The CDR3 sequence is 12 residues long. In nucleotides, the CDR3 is TGTGCCAGCAGAATTGGGGAGGCTGAAGCTTTCTTT. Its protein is CASRIGEAEAFF.

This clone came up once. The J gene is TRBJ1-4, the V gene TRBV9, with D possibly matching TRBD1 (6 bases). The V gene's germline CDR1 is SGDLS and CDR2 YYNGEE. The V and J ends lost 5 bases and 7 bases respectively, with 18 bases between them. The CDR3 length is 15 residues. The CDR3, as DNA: TGTGCCAGCAGTGACAACAGGGATGTAGGTGAAAAACTGTTTTTT. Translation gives CASSDNRDVGEKLFF.

The DNA of the CDR3 is TGTGCCAGCAGTGGGGGCCCTGCGACAGATACGCAGTATTTT. This encodes CASSGGPATDTQYF. The chain recombines TRBV7-3 with TRBJ2-3, with a weak D call TRBD1 (6 bases). This CDR3 region has 14 residues. The V gene lost 6 bases and the J gene lost 3 bases, with 13 bases spanning the gap. Germline lookup yields CDR1 SGHTA and CDR2 FQGTGA.

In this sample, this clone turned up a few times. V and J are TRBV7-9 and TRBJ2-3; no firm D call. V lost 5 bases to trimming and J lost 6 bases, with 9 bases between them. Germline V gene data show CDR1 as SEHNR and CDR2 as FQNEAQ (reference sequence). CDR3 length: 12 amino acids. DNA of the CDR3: TGTGCCAGCAGCGCTCGGTGGGATACGCAGTATTTT. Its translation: CASSARWDTQYF.

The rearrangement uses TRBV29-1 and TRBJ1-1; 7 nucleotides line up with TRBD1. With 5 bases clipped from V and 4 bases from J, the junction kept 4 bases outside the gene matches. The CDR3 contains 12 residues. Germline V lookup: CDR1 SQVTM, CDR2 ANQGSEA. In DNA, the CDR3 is TGCAGCGTTTCGAGACAGGGCACTGAAGCTTTCTTT. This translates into CSVSRQGTEAFF.

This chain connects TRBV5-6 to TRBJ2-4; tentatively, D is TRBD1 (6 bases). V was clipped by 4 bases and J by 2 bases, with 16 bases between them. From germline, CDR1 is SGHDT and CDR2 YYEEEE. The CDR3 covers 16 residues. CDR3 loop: CASSRLQWGPKNIQYF. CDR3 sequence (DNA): TGTGCCAGCAGCAGACTCCAATGGGGGCCCAAAAACATTCAGTACTTC. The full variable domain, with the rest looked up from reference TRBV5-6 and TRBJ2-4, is DAGVTQSPTHLIKTRGQQVTLRCSPKSGHDTVSWYQQALGQGPQFIFQYYEEEERQRGNFPDRFSGHQFPNYSSELNVNALLLGDSALYLCASSRLQWGPKNIQYFGAGTRLSVL.